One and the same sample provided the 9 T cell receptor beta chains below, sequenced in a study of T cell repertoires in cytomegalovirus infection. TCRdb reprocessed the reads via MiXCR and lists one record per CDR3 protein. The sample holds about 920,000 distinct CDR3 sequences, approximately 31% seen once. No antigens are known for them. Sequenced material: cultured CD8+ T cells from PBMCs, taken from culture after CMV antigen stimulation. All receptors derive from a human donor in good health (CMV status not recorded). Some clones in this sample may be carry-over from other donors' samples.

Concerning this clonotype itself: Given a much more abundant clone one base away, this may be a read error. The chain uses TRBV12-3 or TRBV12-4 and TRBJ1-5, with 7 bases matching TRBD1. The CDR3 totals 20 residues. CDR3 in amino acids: CASCLFIPLNGTEFNQPQHF. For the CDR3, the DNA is TGTGCCAGCTGTTTATTTATCCCCTTAAACGGGACAGAGTTCAATCAGCCCCAGCATTTT.

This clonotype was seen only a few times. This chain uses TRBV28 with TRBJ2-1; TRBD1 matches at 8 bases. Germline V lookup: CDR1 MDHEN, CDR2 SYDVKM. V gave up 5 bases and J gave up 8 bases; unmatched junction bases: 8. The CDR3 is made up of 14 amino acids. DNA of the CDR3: TGTGCCAGCAGTGCGGACAGGGCCCAAGATGAGCAGTTCTTC. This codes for CASSADRAQDEQFF.

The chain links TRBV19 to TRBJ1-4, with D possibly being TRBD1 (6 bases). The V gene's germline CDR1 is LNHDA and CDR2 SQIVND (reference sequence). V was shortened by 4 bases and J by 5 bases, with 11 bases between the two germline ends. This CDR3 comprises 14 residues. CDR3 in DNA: TGTGCCAGTAGTACACAGGGCGTGAATGAAAAACTGTTTTTT. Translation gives CASSTQGVNEKLFF.

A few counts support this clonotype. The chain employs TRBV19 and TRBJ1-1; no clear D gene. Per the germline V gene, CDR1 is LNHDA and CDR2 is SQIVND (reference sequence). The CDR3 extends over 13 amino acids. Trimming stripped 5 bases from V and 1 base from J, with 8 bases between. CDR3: CASSSNRNTEAFF. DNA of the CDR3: TGTGCCAGTAGTTCTAACAGGAACACTGAAGCTTTCTTT.

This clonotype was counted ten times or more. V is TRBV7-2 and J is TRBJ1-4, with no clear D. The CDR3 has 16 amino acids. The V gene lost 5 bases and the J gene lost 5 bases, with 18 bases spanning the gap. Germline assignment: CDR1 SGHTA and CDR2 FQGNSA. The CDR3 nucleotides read TGTGCCAGCAGCCCTTATAATGAGGACGGGAATGAAAAACTGTTTTTT. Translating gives CASSPYNEDGNEKLFF.

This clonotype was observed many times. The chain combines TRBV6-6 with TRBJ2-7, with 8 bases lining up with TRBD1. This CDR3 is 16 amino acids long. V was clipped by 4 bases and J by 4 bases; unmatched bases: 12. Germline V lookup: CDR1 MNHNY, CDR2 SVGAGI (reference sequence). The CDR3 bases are TGTGCCAGCAGTTTCGTTCCGGGACAGGCCACTTACGAGCAGTACGTC. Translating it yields CASSFVPGQATYEQYV.

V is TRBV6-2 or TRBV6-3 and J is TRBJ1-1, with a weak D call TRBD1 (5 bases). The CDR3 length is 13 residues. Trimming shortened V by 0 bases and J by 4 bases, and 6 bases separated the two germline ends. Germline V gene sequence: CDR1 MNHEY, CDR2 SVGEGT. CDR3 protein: CASSYSGTTEAFF. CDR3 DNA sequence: TGTGCCAGCAGTTACTCTGGGACCACTGAAGCTTTCTTT.

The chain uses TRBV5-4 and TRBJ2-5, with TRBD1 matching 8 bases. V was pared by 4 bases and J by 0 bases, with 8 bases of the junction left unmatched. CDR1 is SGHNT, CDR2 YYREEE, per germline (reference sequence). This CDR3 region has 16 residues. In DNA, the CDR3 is TGTGCCAGCAGCCACTGGGGACAGGCCGACCAAGAGACCCAGTACTTC. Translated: CASSHWGQADQETQYF.

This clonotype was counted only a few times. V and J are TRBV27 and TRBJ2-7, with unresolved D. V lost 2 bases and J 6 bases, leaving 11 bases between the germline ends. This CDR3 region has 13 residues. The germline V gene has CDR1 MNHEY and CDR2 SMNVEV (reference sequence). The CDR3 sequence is CASSLIPIVEQYF. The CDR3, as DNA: TGTGCCAGCAGTTTAATCCCCATAGTCGAGCAGTACTTC.